These 19 T cell receptor beta chains originate from one sample sequenced in a study of OX40 agonist ivuxolimab in advanced cancers. Some clones are missing from TCRdb's copy, which holds only in-frame ones; the method was immunoSEQ multiplex PCR. The sample contains fewer than 95,000 clones, about nine tenths of which appear only once. The material sequenced was CD4+ or CD8+ T cells sorted from blood, taken in a trial of the OX40 agonist ivuxolimab. The receptors shown here come from an adult with an advanced solid tumor such as melanoma, head and neck, liver or kidney cancer.

In regard to this clone: An end of the junction does not agree with germline; a read error may underlie this. The same CDR3 can be traced to other DNA sequences in this sample. The rearrangement uses TRBV28 and TRBJ1-4; D possibly corresponds to TRBD1 (5 bases). CDR3 size: 15 residues. Germline values: CDR1 MDHEN, CDR2 SYDVKM. The CDR3 DNA sequence: TGTGCCAGCAGCTCCCCCGGGACGGCAGGTGAAAAGCTGTTTTTT. This codes for CASSSPGTAGEKLFF.

V and J are TRBV28 and TRBJ1-5; no clear D. Germline assignment: CDR1 MDHEN and CDR2 SYDVKM. The CDR3 is 15 amino acids. V dropped 1 base and J dropped 0 bases, with 7 bases sitting between them. Here the CDR3 reads CASSLLEGSNQPQHF. In DNA form, the CDR3 reads TGTGCCAGCAGTTTATTAGAGGGTAGCAATCAGCCCCAGCATTTT.

The chain joins TRBV29-1 to TRBJ2-5; no firm D call. V gave up 2 bases and J gave up 2 bases, with 9 bases separating them. The length of the CDR3 is 13 residues. CDR1 and CDR2 from the germline V gene are SQVTM and ANQGSEA. DNA of the CDR3: TGCAGCGTTGAACAACGGTATCAAGAGACCCAGTACTTC. Translating it yields CSVEQRYQETQYF. The whole variable domain, remainder taken from reference TRBV29-1 and TRBJ2-5, is SAVISQKPSRDICQRGTSLTIQCQVDSQVTMMFWYRQQPGQSLTLIATANQGSEATYESGFVIDKFPISRPNLTFSTLTVSNMSPEDSSIYLCSVEQRYQETQYFGPGTRLLVL.

V usage is TRBV11-2 and J usage is TRBJ1-4; 7 nucleotides line up with TRBD1. Germline lookup yields CDR1 SGHAT and CDR2 FQNNGV. This CDR3 has 15 residues. V shed 4 bases, J shed 8 bases, and the junction held 10 bases outside the gene matches. The CDR3 region is CASSSTGVGWEKLFF. The CDR3 DNA follows: TGTGCCAGCAGCTCAACAGGGGTCGGATGGGAAAAACTGTTTTTT.

V gene TRBV5-6 combines with J gene TRBJ2-7, with TRBD2 as a possible D gene (5 bases). CDR1 and CDR2 (germline): SGHDT, YYEEEE. V lost 2 bases and J 3 bases, leaving 12 bases between the germline ends. The CDR3 covers 14 residues. CDR3 sequence (DNA): TGTGCCAGCAGCTTCGGAGGAGCGGACTACGAGCAGTACTTC. This translates into CASSFGGADYEQYF.

The chain joins TRBV19 to TRBJ1-1; D might be TRBD1 (5 bases). CDR1 is LNHDA and CDR2 is SQIVND in the germline V gene (reference sequence). The CDR3 has 14 amino acids. Trimming pared 6 bases from V and 6 bases from J, leaving 17 bases between. The CDR3 loop is CASSPGGFNAEAFF. CDR3 in DNA: TGTGCCAGTAGCCCCGGGGGGTTCAATGCTGAAGCTTTCTTT.

V and J are TRBV9 and TRBJ2-5; 12 bases map to TRBD2. The CDR3 runs 16 residues. Per germline, CDR1 SGDLS and CDR2 YYNGEE. V dropped 0 bases and J dropped 2; count of bases not matched to a gene: 2. CDR3 nucleotides: TGTGCCAGCAGCGTAGGCCTAGCGGGAGGGCAAGAGACCCAGTACTTC. Protein product: CASSVGLAGGQETQYF. Complete variable domain (other parts from reference TRBV9 and TRBJ2-5): DSGVTQTPKHLITATGQRVTLRCSPRSGDLSVYWYQQSLDQGLQFLIQYYNGEERAKGNILERFSAQQFPDLHSELNLSSLELGDSALYFCASSVGLAGGQETQYFGPGTRLLVL.

This rearrangement joins TRBV27 to TRBJ1-1, with a weak D call TRBD1 (6 bases). The germline V gene has CDR1 MNHEY and CDR2 SMNVEV (reference sequence). With 2 bases removed from V and 4 bases from J, the gap between germline ends came to 14 bases. The CDR3 has 15 residues. The CDR3 DNA reads as TGTGCCAGCAGTTTAATGGGGGGCGTTTTCACTGAAGCTTTCTTT. It is translated as CASSLMGGVFTEAFF.

The chain is built from TRBV7-8 and TRBJ2-7, with D possibly called TRBD1 or TRBD2 (6 bases each). Germline assignment: CDR1 SGHVS and CDR2 FQNEAQ. CDR3 length: 17 amino acids. V lost 4 bases and J 2 bases, leaving 21 bases between the germline ends. The CDR3 spells CASSSLGGASLTYEQYF. CDR3 bases: TGTGCCAGCAGCTCCCTGGGGGGCGCCTCTCTCACCTACGAGCAGTACTTC.

The chain combines TRBV6-6 with TRBJ2-5; 11 bases fit TRBD2. J was trimmed by 0 bases and V by 6 bases; bases with no gene match: 6. The CDR3 runs to 16 residues. Germline CDR1 and CDR2: MNHNY and SVGAGI (reference sequence). The CDR3 loop is CASRTGTSGYQETQYF. The CDR3, as DNA: TGTGCCAGCAGGACCGGGACTAGCGGTTACCAAGAGACCCAGTACTTC.

This clone was seen a few times. This rearrangement joins TRBV7-3 to TRBJ2-1, with 9 positions matching TRBD2. The CDR3 covers 16 residues. Germline values: CDR1 SGHTA, CDR2 FQGTGA. V lost 2 bases and J lost 4; bases outside the gene matches: 6. DNA of the CDR3: TGTGCCAGCAGCTTACAGTTGGGACTAGCTTACAATGAGCAGTTCTTC. Translating it yields CASSLQLGLAYNEQFF.

The chain employs TRBV4-1 and TRBJ2-2; D is possibly TRBD1 (6 bases). This CDR3 spans 15 amino acids. V was pared by 1 base and J by 0 bases, with 6 bases between. Germline CDR1 and CDR2: MGHRA and YSYEKL. The DNA for the CDR3 is TGCGCCAGCAGCCAAGGGACAGCGAACACCGGGGAGCTGTTTTTT. It is translated as CASSQGTANTGELFF.

This clone came up once. The chain links TRBV6-1 to TRBJ2-1; D gene unclear. Trimming took off 4 bases at V and 5 bases at J, with 3 bases between the two ends. In germline, CDR1 is MNHNS, CDR2 SASEGT. The CDR3 is 11 amino acids. DNA for the CDR3: TGTGCCAGCAGTGCCGACAATGAGCAGTTCTTC. The encoded protein is CASSADNEQFF.

The chain carries TRBV4-1 and TRBJ1-1, with D maybe TRBD1 (6 bases). The germline V gene has CDR1 MGHRA and CDR2 YSYEKL. The ends were cut back, 3 bases at V and 1 base at J, with 12 bases in the middle. CDR3 length: 15 amino acids. CDR3 sequence reads: CASSQGRTANTEAFF. The CDR3 nucleotides are TGCGCCAGCAGCCAGGGGCGGACAGCGAACACTGAAGCTTTCTTT.

J is TRBJ2-5 and V is TRBV19; weak D call: TRBD2 (5 bases). The closer fit of TRBJ2-7 to the DNA end suggests the J call may be wrong. CDR3 length: 13 residues. Germline values: CDR1 LNHDA, CDR2 SQIVND (reference sequence). DNA of the CDR3: TGTGCCAGTAGTGGGGAGCACTCCTACGAGCAGTACTTC. Translated: CASSGEHSYEQYF.

The chain couples TRBV6-5 to TRBJ1-2; maybe TRBD1 (6 bases). The CDR3 extends over 13 amino acids. The V end was cut by 6 bases, the J end by 4 bases, with 12 bases between. CDR1 and CDR2 (germline): MNHEY, SVGAGI. CDR3 DNA sequence: TGTGCCAGCAGCCAACAGGGCACCTATGGCTACACCTTC. This translates into CASSQQGTYGYTF.

The CDR3, as DNA: TGTGCCAGCAGCAAAAGGGGACGAGACAGGGAAATAAATGAAAAACTGTTTTTT. Translating it yields CASSKRGRDREINEKLFF. The chain couples TRBV21-1 to TRBJ1-4; the table assigns TRBD1, which was not confirmed against the DNA. TRBV21-1 is classified as a pseudogene. CDR3 length: 18 residues.

This clone showed up just once. This sequence joins TRBV5-1 and TRBJ2-3; 12 bases align to TRBD2. Looked up from germline, CDR1 is SGHRS and CDR2 is YFSETQ. The length of the CDR3 is 17 residues. Trimming took 0 bases from V and 6 from J; bases not matched to a gene: 8. This CDR3 is CASSLERLAGEYDTQYF. CDR3 DNA: TGCGCCAGCAGCTTGGAGAGACTAGCGGGAGAATACGATACGCAGTATTTT.

The genes are TRBV13 and TRBJ2-1; TRBD2 aligns across 7 bases. CDR1 PRHDT and CDR2 FYEKMQ come from the germline V gene (reference sequence). This CDR3 has 16 amino acids. V shed 5 bases, J shed 1 base, and the junction held 8 bases outside the gene matches. For the CDR3, the DNA is TGTGCCAGCAGCGCTAAGACTAGCAGGTCCTACAATGAGCAGTTCTTC. Protein sequence: CASSAKTSRSYNEQFF.